This TCR beta chain was sequenced for a study of blood T cell repertoires in COVID-19. This CDR3 is built from 16 residues. J lost 6 bases, V lost 5 bases, and 7 bases had no gene match. CDR1 and CDR2 (germline): LNHDA, SQIVND (reference sequence). Clones were sequenced by immunoSEQ multiplex PCR, and TCRdb holds only the in-frame ones, with some missing. The data show about 170,000 clones, 80% to 90% seen once. During active infection, Seattle patients enrolled and were then monitored through disease. The receptor was isolated from a woman of 80 years or more with COVID-19, enrolled during active disease. This sequence joins TRBV19 and TRBJ2-6; 10 bases map to TRBD1. The sequenced material came from peripheral blood. CDR3 protein: CASSPRDRGTANVLTF. For the CDR3, the DNA is TGTGCCAGTAGTCCCCGGGACAGGGGTACGGCCAACGTCCTGACTTTC.